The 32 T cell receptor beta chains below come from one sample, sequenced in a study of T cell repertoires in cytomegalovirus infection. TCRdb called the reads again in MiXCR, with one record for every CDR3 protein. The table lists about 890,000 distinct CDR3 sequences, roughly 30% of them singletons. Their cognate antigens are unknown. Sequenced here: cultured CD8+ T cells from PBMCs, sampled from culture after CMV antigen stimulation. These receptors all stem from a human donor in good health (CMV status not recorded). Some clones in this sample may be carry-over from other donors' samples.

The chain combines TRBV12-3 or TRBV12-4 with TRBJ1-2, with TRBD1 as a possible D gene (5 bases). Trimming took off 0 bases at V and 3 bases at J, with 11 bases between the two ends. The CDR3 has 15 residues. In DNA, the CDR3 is TGTGCCAGCAGTTTAGCGCTGGGGGGGGACTATGGCTACACCTTC. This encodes CASSLALGGDYGYTF.

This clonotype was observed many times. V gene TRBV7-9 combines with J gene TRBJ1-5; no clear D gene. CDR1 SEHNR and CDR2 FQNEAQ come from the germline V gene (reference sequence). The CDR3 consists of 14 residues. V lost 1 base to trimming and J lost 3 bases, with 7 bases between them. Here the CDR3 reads CASSLGRNNQPQHF. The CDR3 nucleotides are TGTGCCAGCAGCTTAGGGCGGAACAATCAGCCCCAGCATTTT.

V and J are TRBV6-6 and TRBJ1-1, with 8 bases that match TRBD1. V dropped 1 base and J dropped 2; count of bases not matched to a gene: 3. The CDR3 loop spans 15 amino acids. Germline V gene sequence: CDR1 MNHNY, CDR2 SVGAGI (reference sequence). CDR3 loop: CASSYYGQGNTEAFF. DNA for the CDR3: TGTGCCAGCAGTTACTACGGACAGGGAAACACTGAAGCTTTCTTT.

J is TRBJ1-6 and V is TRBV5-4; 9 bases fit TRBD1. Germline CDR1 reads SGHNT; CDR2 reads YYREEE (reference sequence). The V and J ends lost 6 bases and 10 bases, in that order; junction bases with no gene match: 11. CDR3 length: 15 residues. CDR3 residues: CASTYGTGSRSPLHF. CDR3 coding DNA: TGTGCCAGCACCTACGGGACAGGGTCGAGGTCACCCCTCCACTTT.

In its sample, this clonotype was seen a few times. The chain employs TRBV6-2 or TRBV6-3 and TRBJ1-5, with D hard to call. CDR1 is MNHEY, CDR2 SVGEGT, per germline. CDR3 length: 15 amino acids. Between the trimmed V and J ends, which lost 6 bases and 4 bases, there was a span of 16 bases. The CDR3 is CASSWTLPLNQPQHF. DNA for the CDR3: TGTGCCAGCAGCTGGACCCTCCCCCTTAATCAGCCCCAGCATTTT.

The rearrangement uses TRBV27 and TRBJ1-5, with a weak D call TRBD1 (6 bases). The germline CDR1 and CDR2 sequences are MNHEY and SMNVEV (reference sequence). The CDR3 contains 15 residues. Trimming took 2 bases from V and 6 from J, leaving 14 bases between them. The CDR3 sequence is CASSLGTRGSQPQHF. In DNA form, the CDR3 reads TGTGCCAGCAGTTTAGGTACGAGGGGGAGTCAGCCCCAGCATTTT.

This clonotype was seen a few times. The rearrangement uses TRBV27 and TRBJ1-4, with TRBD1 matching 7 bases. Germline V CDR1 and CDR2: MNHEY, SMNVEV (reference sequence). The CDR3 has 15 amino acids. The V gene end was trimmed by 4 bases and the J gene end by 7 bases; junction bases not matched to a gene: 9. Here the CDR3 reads CASSSQGLGREKLFF. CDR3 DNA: TGTGCCAGCAGTTCACAGGGGCTAGGACGTGAAAAACTGTTTTTT.

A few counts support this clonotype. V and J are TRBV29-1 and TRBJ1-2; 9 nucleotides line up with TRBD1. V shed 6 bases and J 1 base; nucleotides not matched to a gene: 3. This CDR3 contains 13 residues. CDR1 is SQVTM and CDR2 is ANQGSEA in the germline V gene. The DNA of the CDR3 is TGCAGCGTCGGGACAGGGAATAACTATGGCTACACCTTC. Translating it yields CSVGTGNNYGYTF.

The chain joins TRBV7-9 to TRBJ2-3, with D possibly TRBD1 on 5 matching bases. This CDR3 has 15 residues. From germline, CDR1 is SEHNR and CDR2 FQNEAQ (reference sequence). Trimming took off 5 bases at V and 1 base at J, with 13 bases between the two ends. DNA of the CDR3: TGTGCCAGCAGCCACAGGCCCAGGGGCACAGATACGCAGTATTTT. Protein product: CASSHRPRGTDTQYF.

The CDR3 coding sequence is TGTGCCAGCAGCTCATTGGGGGGGGCCGGGTACGAGCAGTACGTC. Translating gives CASSSLGGAGYEQYV. The V and J genes are TRBV6-1 and TRBJ2-7, with TRBD2 as a possible D gene (7 bases). The CDR3 loop spans 15 amino acids. The germline V and J ends were trimmed by 6 bases and 4 bases, with 19 bases remaining between them. Germline values: CDR1 MNHNS, CDR2 SASEGT.

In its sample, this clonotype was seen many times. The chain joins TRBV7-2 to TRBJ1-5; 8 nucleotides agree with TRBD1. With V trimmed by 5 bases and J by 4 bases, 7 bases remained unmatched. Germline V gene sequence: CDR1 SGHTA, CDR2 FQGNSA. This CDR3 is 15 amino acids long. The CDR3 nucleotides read TGTGCCAGCAGCCTTAGGACAGGGACGAATCAGCCCCAGCATTTT. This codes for CASSLRTGTNQPQHF.

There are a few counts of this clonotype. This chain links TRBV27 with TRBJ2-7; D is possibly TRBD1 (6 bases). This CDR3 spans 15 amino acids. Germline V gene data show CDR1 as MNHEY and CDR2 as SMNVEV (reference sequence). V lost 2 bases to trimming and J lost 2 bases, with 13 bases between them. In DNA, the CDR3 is TGTGCCAGCAGTTTAGGTGGTACAGGGACCTACGAGCAGTACTTC. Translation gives CASSLGGTGTYEQYF.

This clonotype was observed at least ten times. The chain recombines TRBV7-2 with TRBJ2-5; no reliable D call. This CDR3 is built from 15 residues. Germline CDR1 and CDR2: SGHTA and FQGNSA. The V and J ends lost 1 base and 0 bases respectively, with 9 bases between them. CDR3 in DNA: TGTGCCAGCAGCTTAGTCTACTACAACCAAGAGACCCAGTACTTC. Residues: CASSLVYYNQETQYF. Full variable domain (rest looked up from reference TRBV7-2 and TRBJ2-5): GAGVSQSPSNKVTEKGKDVELRCDPISGHTALYWYRQSLGQGLEFLIYFQGNSAPDKSGLPSDRFSAERTGGSVSTLTIQRTQQEDSAVYLCASSLVYYNQETQYFGPGTRLLVL.

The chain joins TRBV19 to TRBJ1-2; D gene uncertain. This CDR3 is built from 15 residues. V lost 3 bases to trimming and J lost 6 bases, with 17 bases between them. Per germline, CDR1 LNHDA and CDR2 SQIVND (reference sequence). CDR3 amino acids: CASSILPRLGHGYTF. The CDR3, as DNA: TGTGCCAGTAGTATCCTCCCGCGACTCGGCCATGGCTACACCTTC.

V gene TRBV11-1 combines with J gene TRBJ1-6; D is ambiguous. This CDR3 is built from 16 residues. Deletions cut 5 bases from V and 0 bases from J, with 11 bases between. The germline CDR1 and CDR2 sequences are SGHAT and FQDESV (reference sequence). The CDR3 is CASSLWASSYNSPLHF. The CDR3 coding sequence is TGTGCCAGCAGCCTCTGGGCGAGCTCCTATAATTCACCCCTCCACTTT.

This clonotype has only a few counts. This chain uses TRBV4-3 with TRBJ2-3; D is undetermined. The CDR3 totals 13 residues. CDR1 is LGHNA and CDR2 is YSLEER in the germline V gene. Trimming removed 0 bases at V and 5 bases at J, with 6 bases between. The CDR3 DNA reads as TGCGCCAGCAGCCAAGATCGCCAAGATACGCAGTATTTT. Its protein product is CASSQDRQDTQYF.

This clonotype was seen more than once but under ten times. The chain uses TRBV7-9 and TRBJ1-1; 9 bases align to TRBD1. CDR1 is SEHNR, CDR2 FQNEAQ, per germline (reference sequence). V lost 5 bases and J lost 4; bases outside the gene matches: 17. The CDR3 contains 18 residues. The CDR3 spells CASSKWSRDRVGGTEAFF. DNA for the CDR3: TGTGCCAGCAGCAAGTGGAGCCGGGACAGGGTAGGGGGCACTGAAGCTTTCTTT.

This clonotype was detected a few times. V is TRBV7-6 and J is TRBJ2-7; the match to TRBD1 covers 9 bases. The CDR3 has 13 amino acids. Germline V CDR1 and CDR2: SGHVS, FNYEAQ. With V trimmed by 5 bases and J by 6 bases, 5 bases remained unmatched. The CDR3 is CASSKPTGGEQYF. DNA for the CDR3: TGTGCCAGCAGCAAACCGACAGGGGGCGAGCAGTACTTC.

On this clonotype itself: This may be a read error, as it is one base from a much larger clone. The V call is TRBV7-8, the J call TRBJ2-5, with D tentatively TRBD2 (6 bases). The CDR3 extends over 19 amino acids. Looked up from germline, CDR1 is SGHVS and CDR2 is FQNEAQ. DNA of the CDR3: TGTGCCAGCACCTCCCCTTGGACAAAAGACTCGATCGGAGGGGAGACCCAGCACTTC. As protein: CASTSPWTKDSIGGETQHF.

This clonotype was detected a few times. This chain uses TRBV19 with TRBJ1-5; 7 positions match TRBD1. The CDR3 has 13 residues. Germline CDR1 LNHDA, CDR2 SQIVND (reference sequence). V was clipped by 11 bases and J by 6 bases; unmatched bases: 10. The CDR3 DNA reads TGTGCCTGCGGGACAGTTGGAGGTCAGCCCCAGCATTTT. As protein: CACGTVGGQPQHF.

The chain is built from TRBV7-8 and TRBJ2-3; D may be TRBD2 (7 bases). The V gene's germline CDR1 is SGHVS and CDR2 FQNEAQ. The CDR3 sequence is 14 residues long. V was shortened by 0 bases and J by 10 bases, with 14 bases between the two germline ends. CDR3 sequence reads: CASSLAGGLQAQYF. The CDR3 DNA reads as TGTGCCAGCAGCTTAGCGGGGGGGCTTCAGGCGCAGTATTTT.

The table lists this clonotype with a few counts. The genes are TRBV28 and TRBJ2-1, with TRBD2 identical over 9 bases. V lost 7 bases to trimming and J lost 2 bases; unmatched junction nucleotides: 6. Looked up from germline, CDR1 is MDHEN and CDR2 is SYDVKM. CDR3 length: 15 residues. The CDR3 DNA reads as TGTGCCAGCATTGAGCGGGGGGCCCCCTACAATGAGCAGTTCTTC. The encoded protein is CASIERGAPYNEQFF.

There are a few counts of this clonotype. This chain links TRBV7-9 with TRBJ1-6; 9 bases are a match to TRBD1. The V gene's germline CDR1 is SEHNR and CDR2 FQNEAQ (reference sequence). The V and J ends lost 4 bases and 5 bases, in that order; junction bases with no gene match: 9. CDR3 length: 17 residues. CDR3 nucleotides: TGTGCCAGCAGCTCCGGAACAGGGGGCAAGGATAATTCACCCCTCCACTTT. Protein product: CASSSGTGGKDNSPLHF. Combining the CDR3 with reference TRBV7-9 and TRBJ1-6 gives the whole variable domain DTGVSQNPRHKITKRGQNVTFRCDPISEHNRLYWYRQTLGQGPEFLTYFQNEAQLEKSRLLSDRFSAERPKGSFSTLEIQRTEQGDSAMYLCASSSGTGGKDNSPLHFGNGTRLTVT.

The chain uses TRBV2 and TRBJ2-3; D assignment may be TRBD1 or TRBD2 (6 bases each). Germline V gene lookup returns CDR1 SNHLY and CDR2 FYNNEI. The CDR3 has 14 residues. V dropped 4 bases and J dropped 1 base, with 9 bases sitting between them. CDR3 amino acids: CASSAEGGTDTQYF. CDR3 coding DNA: TGTGCCAGCAGTGCGGAGGGGGGCACAGATACGCAGTATTTT.

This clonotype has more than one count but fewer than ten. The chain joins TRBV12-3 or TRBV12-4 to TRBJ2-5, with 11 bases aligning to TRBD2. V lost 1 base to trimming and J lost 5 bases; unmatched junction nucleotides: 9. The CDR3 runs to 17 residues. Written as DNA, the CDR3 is TGTGCCAGCAGTTTAGGGATTAGCGGGGGGGCCGGGGAGACCCAGTACTTC. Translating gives CASSLGISGGAGETQYF.

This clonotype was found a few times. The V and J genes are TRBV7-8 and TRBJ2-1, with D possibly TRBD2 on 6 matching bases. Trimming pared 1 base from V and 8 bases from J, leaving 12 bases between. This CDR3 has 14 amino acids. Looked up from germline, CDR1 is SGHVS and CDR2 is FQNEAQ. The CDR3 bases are TGTGCCAGCAGCTTAGACGGGGGATACCATGAGCAGTTCTTC. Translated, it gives CASSLDGGYHEQFF.

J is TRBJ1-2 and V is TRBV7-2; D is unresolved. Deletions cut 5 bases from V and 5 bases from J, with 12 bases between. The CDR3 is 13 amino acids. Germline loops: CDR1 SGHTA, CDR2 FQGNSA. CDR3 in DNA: TGTGCCAGCAGCGCCCGCCTCGATTATGGCTACACCTTC. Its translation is CASSARLDYGYTF. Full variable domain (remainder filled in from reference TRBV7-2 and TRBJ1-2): GAGVSQSPSNKVTEKGKDVELRCDPISGHTALYWYRQSLGQGLEFLIYFQGNSAPDKSGLPSDRFSAERTGGSVSTLTIQRTQQEDSAVYLCASSARLDYGYTFGSGTRLTVV.

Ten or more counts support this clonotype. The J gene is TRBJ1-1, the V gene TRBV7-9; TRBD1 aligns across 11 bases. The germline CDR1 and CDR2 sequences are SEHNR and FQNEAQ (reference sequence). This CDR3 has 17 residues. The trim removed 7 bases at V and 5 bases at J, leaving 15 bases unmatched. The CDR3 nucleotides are TGTGCCAGCATCCCTACGGGACAGGGGGGATTGTGGACTGAAGCTTTCTTT. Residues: CASIPTGQGGLWTEAFF.

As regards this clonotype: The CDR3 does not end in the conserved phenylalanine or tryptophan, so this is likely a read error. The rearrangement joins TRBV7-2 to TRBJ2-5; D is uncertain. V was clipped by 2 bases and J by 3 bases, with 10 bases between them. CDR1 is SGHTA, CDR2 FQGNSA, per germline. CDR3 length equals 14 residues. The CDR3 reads CASSLSGMEETQYS. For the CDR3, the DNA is TGTGCCAGCAGCTTAAGTGGGATGGAAGAGACCCAGTACTCC.

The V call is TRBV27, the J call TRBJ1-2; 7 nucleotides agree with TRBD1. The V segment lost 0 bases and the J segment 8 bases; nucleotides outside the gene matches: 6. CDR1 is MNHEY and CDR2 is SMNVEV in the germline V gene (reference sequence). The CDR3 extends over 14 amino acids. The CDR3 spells CASSLSPTGRGYTF. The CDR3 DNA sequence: TGTGCCAGCAGTTTATCTCCGACAGGGCGCGGCTACACCTTC.

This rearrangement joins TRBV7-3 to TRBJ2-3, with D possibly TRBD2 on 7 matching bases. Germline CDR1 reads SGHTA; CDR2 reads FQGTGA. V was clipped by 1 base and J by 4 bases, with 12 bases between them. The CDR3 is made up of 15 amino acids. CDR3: CASSLMGGGADTQYF. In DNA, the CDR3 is TGTGCCAGCAGCTTAATGGGGGGGGGCGCAGATACGCAGTATTTT.

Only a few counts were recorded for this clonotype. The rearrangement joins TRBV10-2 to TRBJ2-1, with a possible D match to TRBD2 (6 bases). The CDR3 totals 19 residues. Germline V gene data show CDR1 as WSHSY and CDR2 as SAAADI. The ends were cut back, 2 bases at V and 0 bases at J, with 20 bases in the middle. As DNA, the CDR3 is TGCGCCAGCAGTGAGCCCAAGGGGAGGACTATTAGCTCCTACAATGAGCAGTTCTTC. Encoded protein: CASSEPKGRTISSYNEQFF.